A single sample gave rise to the 11 T cell receptor beta chains below, sequenced in a study of response to subunit inactivated influenza vaccine. Each CDR3 protein is one row after TCRdb ran MiXCR on the RT-PCR reads. Of some 600,000 distinct CDR3 sequences in the sample, around 15% are singletons; the top ten hold roughly 7.2%. This specimen was PBMCs from blood, taken 14 to 15 days before vaccination. The receptors shown here come from a man over 45 who received an inactivated influenza vaccine.

This clonotype was seen ten or more times. The J gene is TRBJ2-2, the V gene TRBV5-1; 7 nucleotides match TRBD1. The length of the CDR3 is 17 residues. The germline CDR1 and CDR2 sequences are SGHRS and YFSETQ. V dropped 2 bases and J dropped 3; count of bases not matched to a gene: 10. CDR3 protein: CASSFLPYGTDTGELFF. CDR3 bases: TGCGCCAGCAGCTTCCTACCGTACGGGACAGACACCGGGGAGCTGTTTTTT.

The J gene is TRBJ2-7, the V gene TRBV9, with 8 bases matching TRBD1. Unmatched junction bases numbered 4, after V lost 3 bases and J lost 2 bases. Germline CDR1 reads SGDLS; CDR2 reads YYNGEE. This CDR3 has 14 amino acids. The CDR3 DNA reads as TGTGCCAGCAGCGGGGACAGGCCCCCCTACGAGCAGTACTTC. This translates into CASSGDRPPYEQYF. Variable domain in full (rest from reference TRBV9 and TRBJ2-7): DSGVTQTPKHLITATGQRVTLRCSPRSGDLSVYWYQQSLDQGLQFLIQYYNGEERAKGNILERFSAQQFPDLHSELNLSSLELGDSALYFCASSGDRPPYEQYFGPGTRLTVT.

The V and J genes are TRBV5-1 and TRBJ1-2; possibly TRBD1 for D (6 bases). The CDR3 loop spans 15 amino acids. Germline V CDR1 and CDR2: SGHRS, YFSETQ. Trimming took off 0 bases at V and 5 bases at J, with 14 bases between the two ends. The CDR3 nucleotides read TGCGCCAGCAGCTTGGGAGGGGGGGCCGCATATGGCTACACCTTC. Its protein product is CASSLGGGAAYGYTF. Combining the CDR3 with reference TRBV5-1 and TRBJ1-2 gives the whole variable domain KAGVTQTPRYLIKTRGQQVTLSCSPISGHRSVSWYQQTPGQGLQFLFEYFSETQRNKGNFPGRFSGRQFSNSRSEMNVSTLELGDSALYLCASSLGGGAAYGYTFGSGTRLTVV.

There are a few counts of this clonotype. The J gene is TRBJ2-3, the V gene TRBV5-5; 15 bases agree with TRBD2. CDR1 is SGHKS, CDR2 YYEKEE, per germline (reference sequence). After removal of 4 bases from V and 3 bases from J, the junction contained 6 bases not matched to a gene. This CDR3 has 17 residues. CDR3 region: CASSIGLAGGPTDTQYF. The CDR3 DNA reads as TGTGCCAGCAGCATAGGACTAGCGGGAGGGCCGACAGATACGCAGTATTTT.

The sample holds a few counts of this clonotype. This chain uses TRBV6-5 with TRBJ1-1; D may be TRBD1 (5 bases). V dropped 2 bases and J dropped 1 base, with 20 bases sitting between them. The CDR3 has 18 residues. CDR1 is MNHEY, CDR2 SVGAGI, per germline. The CDR3 loop reads CASSYTFLRGTPNTEAFF. CDR3 nucleotides: TGTGCCAGCAGTTACACCTTTTTAAGGGGCACCCCGAACACTGAAGCTTTCTTT.

This chain connects TRBV29-1 to TRBJ2-3; 8 bases are shared with TRBD2. V was pared by 3 bases and J by 1 base, with 9 bases of the junction left unmatched. CDR1 SQVTM and CDR2 ANQGSEA come from the germline V gene. The CDR3 is 16 amino acids. The DNA of the CDR3 is TGCAGCGTTGATTTTAGAGCGGGGGAGCGCACAGATACGCAGTATTTT. Translated: CSVDFRAGERTDTQYF.

A few counts support this clonotype. V is TRBV20-1 and J is TRBJ2-5, with D tentatively TRBD1 (6 bases). The CDR3 runs 12 residues. Trimming stripped 5 bases from V and 3 bases from J, with 10 bases between. Germline V gives CDR1 DFQATT, CDR2 SNEGSKA (reference sequence). The CDR3 sequence is CSAYGTKETQYF. CDR3 in DNA: TGCAGTGCTTACGGGACAAAAGAGACCCAGTACTTC.

This chain connects TRBV11-3 to TRBJ2-1; D not resolved. Germline V gene data show CDR1 as SGHNT and CDR2 as YENEEA. This CDR3 comprises 16 residues. The V gene lost 1 base and the J gene lost 4 bases, with 14 bases spanning the gap. The CDR3 here is CASSLVVLVRYNEQFF. In nucleotides, the CDR3 is TGTGCCAGCAGCTTAGTCGTCCTAGTTAGGTACAATGAGCAGTTCTTC.

This clonotype has just a few counts. V gene TRBV5-1 combines with J gene TRBJ2-7; 7 nucleotides match TRBD1. Germline lookup yields CDR1 SGHRS and CDR2 YFSETQ. CDR3 length equals 13 residues. The J segment lost 2 bases and the V segment lost 3 bases, leaving 2 bases of the junction unmatched. The CDR3 coding sequence is TGCGCCAGCAGCTCGACAGGGCCCTACGAGCAGTACTTC. Its translation is CASSSTGPYEQYF.

In its sample, this clonotype was seen a few times. The chain combines TRBV6-1 with TRBJ1-5; D gene uncertain. There are 13 residues in the CDR3. Trimming removed 5 bases from V and 14 bases from J, with 19 bases in between. Germline CDR1 is MNHNS and CDR2 is SASEGT. The CDR3 coding sequence is TGTGCCAGCAGTCAGGCCTGGCGGGATCTCAAGCATTTT. It codes for CASSQAWRDLKHF.

This chain joins TRBV28 and TRBJ2-5; 9 bases are shared with TRBD1. This CDR3 has 16 amino acids. The V and J ends lost 4 bases and 4 bases, in that order; junction bases with no gene match: 10. The germline V gene has CDR1 MDHEN and CDR2 SYDVKM. In nucleotides, the CDR3 is TGTGCCAGCAGTTCGCCGGAGACAGGGGGAACAGAGACCCAGTACTTC. It specifies CASSSPETGGTETQYF. The whole variable domain, filled in from reference TRBV28 and TRBJ2-5, reads DVKVTQSSRYLVKRTGEKVFLECVQDMDHENMFWYRQDPGLGLRLIYFSYDVKMKEKGDIPEGYSVSREKKERFSLILESASTNQTSMYLCASSSPETGGTETQYFGPGTRLLVL.